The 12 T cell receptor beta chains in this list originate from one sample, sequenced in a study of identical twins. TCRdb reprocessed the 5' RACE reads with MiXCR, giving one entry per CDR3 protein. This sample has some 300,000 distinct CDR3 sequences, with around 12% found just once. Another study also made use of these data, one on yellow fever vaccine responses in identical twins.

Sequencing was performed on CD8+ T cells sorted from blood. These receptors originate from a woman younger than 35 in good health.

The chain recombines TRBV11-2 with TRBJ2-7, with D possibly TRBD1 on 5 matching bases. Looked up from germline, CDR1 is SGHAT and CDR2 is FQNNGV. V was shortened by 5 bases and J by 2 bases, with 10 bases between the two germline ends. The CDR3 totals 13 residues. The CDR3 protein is CASSETATYEQYF. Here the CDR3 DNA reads TGTGCCAGCAGCGAGACAGCAACCTACGAGCAGTACTTC.

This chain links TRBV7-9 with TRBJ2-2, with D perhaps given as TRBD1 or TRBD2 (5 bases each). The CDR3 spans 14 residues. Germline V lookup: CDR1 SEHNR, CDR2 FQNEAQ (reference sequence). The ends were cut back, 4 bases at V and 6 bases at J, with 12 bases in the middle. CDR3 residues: CASSWDGPSGELFF. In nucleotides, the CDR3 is TGTGCCAGCAGCTGGGACGGTCCATCCGGGGAGCTGTTTTTT.

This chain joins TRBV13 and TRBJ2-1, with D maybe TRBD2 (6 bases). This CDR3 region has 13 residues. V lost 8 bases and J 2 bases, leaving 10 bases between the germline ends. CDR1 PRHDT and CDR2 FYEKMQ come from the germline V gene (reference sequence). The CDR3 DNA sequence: TGTGCCAGCGGGGGGTCAACCTACAATGAGCAGTTCTTC. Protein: CASGGSTYNEQFF. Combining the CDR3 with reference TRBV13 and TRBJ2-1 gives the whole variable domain AAGVIQSPRHLIKEKRETATLKCYPIPRHDTVYWYQQGPGQDPQFLISFYEKMQSDKGSIPDRFSAQQFSDYHSELNMSSLELGDSALYFCASGGSTYNEQFFGPGTRLTVL.

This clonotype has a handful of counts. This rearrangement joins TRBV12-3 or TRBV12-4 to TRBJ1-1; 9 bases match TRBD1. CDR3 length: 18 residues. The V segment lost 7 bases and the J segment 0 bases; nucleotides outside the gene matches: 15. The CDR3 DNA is TGTGCCAGCACCCCTGGGACAGGGATTAGGTTCTTGAACACTGAAGCTTTCTTT. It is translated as CASTPGTGIRFLNTEAFF.

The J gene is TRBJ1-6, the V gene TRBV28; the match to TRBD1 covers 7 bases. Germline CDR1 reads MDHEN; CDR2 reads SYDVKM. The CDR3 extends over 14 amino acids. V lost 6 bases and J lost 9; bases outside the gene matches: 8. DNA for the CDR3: TGTGCCAGCAGCCCAGGACAGGAGATTTCACCCCTCCACTTT. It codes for CASSPGQEISPLHF.

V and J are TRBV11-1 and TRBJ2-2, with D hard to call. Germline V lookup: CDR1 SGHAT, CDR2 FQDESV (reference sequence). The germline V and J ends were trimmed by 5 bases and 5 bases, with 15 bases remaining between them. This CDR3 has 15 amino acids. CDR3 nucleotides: TGTGCCAGCAGCCCCGGGCCCTTTTTTACCGGGGAGCTGTTTTTT. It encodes CASSPGPFFTGELFF.

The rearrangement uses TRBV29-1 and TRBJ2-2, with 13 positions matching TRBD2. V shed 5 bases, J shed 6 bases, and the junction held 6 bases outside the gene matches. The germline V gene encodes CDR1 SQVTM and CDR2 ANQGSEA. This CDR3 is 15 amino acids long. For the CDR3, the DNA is TGCAGCGTTCAAGGACTAGCGGGAGTACCCGGGGAGCTGTTTTTT. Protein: CSVQGLAGVPGELFF.

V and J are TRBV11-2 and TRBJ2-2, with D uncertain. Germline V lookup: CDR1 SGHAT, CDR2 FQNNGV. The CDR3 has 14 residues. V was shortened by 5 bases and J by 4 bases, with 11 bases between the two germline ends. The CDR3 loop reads CASSARRGTGELFF. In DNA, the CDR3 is TGTGCCAGCAGCGCCCGCAGAGGCACCGGGGAGCTGTTTTTT.

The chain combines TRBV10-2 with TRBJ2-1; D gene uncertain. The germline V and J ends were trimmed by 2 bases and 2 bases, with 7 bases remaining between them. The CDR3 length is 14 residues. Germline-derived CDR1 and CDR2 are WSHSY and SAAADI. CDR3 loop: CASSEGNPYNEQFF. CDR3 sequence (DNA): TGCGCCAGCAGTGAGGGCAACCCCTACAATGAGCAGTTCTTC.

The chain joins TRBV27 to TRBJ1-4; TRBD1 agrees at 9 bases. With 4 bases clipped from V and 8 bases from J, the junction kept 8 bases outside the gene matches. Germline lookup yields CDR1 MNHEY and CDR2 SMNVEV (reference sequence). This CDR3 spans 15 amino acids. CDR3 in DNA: TGTGCCAGCAGTTCAGCGACAGGGGGTGTCGAAAAACTGTTTTTT. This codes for CASSSATGGVEKLFF.

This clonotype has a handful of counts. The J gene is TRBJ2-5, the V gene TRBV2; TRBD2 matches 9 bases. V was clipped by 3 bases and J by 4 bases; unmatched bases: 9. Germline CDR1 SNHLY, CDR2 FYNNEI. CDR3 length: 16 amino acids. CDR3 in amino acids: CASSDIGGRGTETQYF. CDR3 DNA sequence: TGTGCCAGCAGTGATATTGGCGGGAGGGGCACAGAGACCCAGTACTTC.

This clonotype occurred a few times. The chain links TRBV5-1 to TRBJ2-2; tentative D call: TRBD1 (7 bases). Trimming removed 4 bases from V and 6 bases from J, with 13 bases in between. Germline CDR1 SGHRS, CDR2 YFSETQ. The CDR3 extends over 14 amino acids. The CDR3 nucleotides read TGCGCCAGCAGCCCAGGGGGGTATGCCGGGGAGCTGTTTTTT. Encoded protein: CASSPGGYAGELFF. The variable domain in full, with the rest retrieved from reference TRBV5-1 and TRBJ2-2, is KAGVTQTPRYLIKTRGQQVTLSCSPISGHRSVSWYQQTPGQGLQFLFEYFSETQRNKGNFPGRFSGRQFSNSRSEMNVSTLELGDSALYLCASSPGGYAGELFFGEGSRLTVL.